The rows below give T cell receptor beta chains drawn from one sample of a study of tumor-infiltrating lymphocytes in primary liver carcinoma. TCRdb reprocessed the multiplex PCR reads with MiXCR, giving one entry per CDR3 protein. Seen here are 300,000 to 350,000 distinct CDR3 sequences, 65% observed once, and the top ten hold roughly 6%. The sequenced material came from peripheral blood. All receptors derive from a man aged 35 to 55 with primary liver carcinoma and hepatitis B virus infection. Both conserved end residues are part of each CDR3. D genes are given only for firm matches. Expanded clones get a size class; other rows say once, few or many, or leave the size out.

J,D,size,V,CDR3,DNA
TRBJ1-1,-,many,TRBV11-2,CASSNTGTEAFF,TGTGCCAGCAGTAATACGGGAACTGAAGCTTTCTTT
TRBJ2-5,-,-,TRBV11-2,CASSLAVLRGPGTQYF,TGTGCCAGCAGCTTAGCTGTTCTCCGGGGGCCCGGGACCCAGTACTTC
TRBJ2-2,TRBD2,many,TRBV4-2,CASSQETSGTGELFF,TGTGCCAGCAGCCAAGAGACTAGCGGGACCGGGGAGCTGTTTTTT
TRBJ2-1,-,-,TRBV11-2,CASSPNPSLVNNGQFF,TGTGCCAGCAGTCCCAACCCCAGCCTAGTAAACAATGGGCAGTTCTTC
TRBJ2-1,-,many,TRBV6-6,CASGRLNNEQFF,TGTGCCAGCGGACGGCTAAACAATGAGCAGTTCTTC
TRBJ2-3,TRBD1,many,TRBV6-2/TRBV6-3,CASSYGTGGTDTQYF,TGTGCCAGCAGTTACGGGACAGGTGGGACAGATACGCAGTATTTT
TRBJ2-7,TRBD1,-,TRBV12-3/TRBV12-4,CVSSFVTGREQYF,TGTGTCAGCAGTTTTGTGACAGGGAGAGAGCAGTACTTC
TRBJ2-3,TRBD2,few,TRBV5-4,CASSSGLAGGEDTQYF,TGTGCCAGCAGCTCCGGACTAGCGGGGGGCGAGGATACGCAGTATTTT
TRBJ2-5,-,-,TRBV28,CASSSPGEETQYF,TGTGCCAGCAGCTCTCCAGGTGAAGAGACCCAGTACTTC
TRBJ2-4,-,many,TRBV7-2,CASSLGGEGNIQYF,TGTGCCAGCAGCTTAGGGGGAGAAGGAAACATTCAGTACTTC
TRBJ2-3,-,-,TRBV11-2,CANSYGVDTQYF,TGTGCCAACAGCTACGGCGTAGATACGCAGTATTTT
TRBJ2-3,TRBD1,many,TRBV6-6,CASMTGVVDTQYF,TGTGCCAGCATGACAGGGGTGGTAGATACGCAGTATTTT
TRBJ2-3,TRBD2,-,TRBV11-2,CASSRYRISGNTDTQYF,TGTGCCAGCAGCAGATACCGGATTAGCGGGAACACAGATACGCAGTATTTT
TRBJ2-7,-,-,TRBV4-1,CTSSHKLEGVYEQYF,TGCACCAGCAGCCATAAACTAGAGGGGGTCTACGAGCAGTACTTC
TRBJ1-1,-,-,TRBV7-9,CASSPPAGNTEAFF,TGTGCCAGCAGCCCCCCGGCGGGGAACACTGAAGCTTTCTTT
TRBJ2-7,-,once,TRBV11-2,CASSLDGSSYEQYF,TGTGCCAGCAGCTTAGACGGTAGTTCCTACGAGCAGTACTTC
TRBJ1-5,-,many,TRBV6-5,CASSYGAGTQPQHF,TGTGCCAGCAGTTACGGCGCAGGGACTCAGCCCCAGCATTTT
TRBJ1-1,-,many,TRBV6-6,CASSLNQGNPTEAFF,TGTGCCAGCAGTTTAAACCAGGGTAATCCCACTGAAGCTTTCTTT
TRBJ2-2,TRBD1,many,TRBV11-2,CASNRPGTGGTGELFF,TGTGCCAGCAACCGACCTGGGACAGGGGGAACCGGGGAGCTGTTTTTT
TRBJ2-5,-,-,TRBV11-2,CASSLRPGRGEETQYF,TGTGCCAGCAGCTTACGCCCTGGGCGGGGCGAAGAGACCCAGTACTTC
TRBJ2-5,-,once,TRBV11-2,CASSPEWGEETKYF,TGTGCTAGCAGCCCCGAGTGGGGGGAAGAGACCAAGTACTTC
TRBJ1-5,-,few,TRBV11-2,CASSLGAGNQPQHF,TGTGCCAGCAGCTTAGGGGCAGGCAATCAGCCCCAGCATTTT
TRBJ2-1,-,-,TRBV6-1,CASSETRTNYNEQFF,TGTGCCAGCAGTGAAACCCGGACAAACTACAATGAGCAGTTCTTC
TRBJ1-6,TRBD1,many,TRBV6-1,CASSSGTGSSPLHF,TGTGCCAGCAGCTCCGGGACAGGATCTTCACCCCTCCACTTT
TRBJ2-1,-,-,TRBV11-2,CAGSLSGPAVKEQFF,TGTGCCGGCAGCTTATCGGGCCCAGCTGTCAAAGAGCAGTTCTTC
TRBJ2-7,-,many,TRBV10-2,CASAIVDEQYF,TGCGCCAGCGCGATCGTGGACGAGCAGTACTTC
TRBJ2-5,-,-,TRBV11-1,CACSPARVSETQYF,TGTGCCTGTAGCCCGGCCCGAGTAAGCGAGACCCAGTACTTC
TRBJ2-1,TRBD1,few,TRBV10-3,CASQGTLVQFF,TGTGCCTCACAGGGGACCTTAGTGCAGTTCTTC
TRBJ2-1,-,few,TRBV11-2,CASSLSSVLSHEQFF,TGTGCCAGCAGCCTCTCTAGTGTCCTCTCCCATGAGCAGTTCTTC
TRBJ2-1,-,-,TRBV18,CASSPPDIDNEQFF,TGTGCCAGCTCACCACCGGACATAGACAATGAGCAGTTCTTC
TRBJ2-7,TRBD2,few,TRBV6-5,CASSDTLAVRGSYEQYF,TGTGCCAGCAGCGACACTCTAGCGGTCCGCGGTAGCTACGAGCAGTACTTC
TRBJ2-1,-,-,TRBV10-2,CASCEQVFNEQFF,TGCGCCAGCTGTGAACAGGTTTTCAATGAGCAGTTCTTC
TRBJ2-5,TRBD2,-,TRBV11-2,CASSPIRLAGGETQYF,TGTGCCAGCAGCCCCATAAGGTTAGCGGGAGGAGAGACCCAGTACTTC
TRBJ1-1,TRBD1,-,TRBV28,CASSFPGQENTEAFF,TGTGCCAGCAGTTTCCCGGGACAGGAGAACACTGAAGCTTTCTTT
TRBJ2-7,-,-,TRBV10-3,CATRTGNEQYF,TGTGCCACCAGAACAGGAAACGAGCAGTACTTC
TRBJ2-2,-,many,TRBV5-5,CASSLATYTGELFF,TGTGCCAGCAGCTTGGCTACATACACCGGGGAGCTGTTTTTT
TRBJ1-3,-,many,TRBV11-1,CASSRGRGLISGNTIYF,TGTGCCAGCAGCCGTGGACGGGGCCTCATCTCTGGAAACACCATATATTTT
TRBJ1-1,TRBD1,-,TRBV11-2,CASRLARTGWLAEAFF,TGTGCCAGCAGATTAGCAAGGACAGGGTGGTTGGCTGAAGCTTTCTTT
TRBJ1-1,TRBD1,-,TRBV11-2,CASSNPRQGLEAFF,TGTGCCAGTAGCAACCCCCGACAGGGCCTTGAAGCTTTCTTT
TRBJ2-5,-,-,TRBV29-1,CGVGLGQQETQHF,TGCGGTGTTGGGCTCGGACAACAAGAGACCCAGCACTTC
TRBJ2-2,-,once,TRBV10-3,CAFREIGELFF,TGTGCCTTCAGGGAAATCGGGGAGCTGTTTTTT
TRBJ2-5,-,many,TRBV10-3,CATLPDSSQETQYF,TGTGCCACCTTACCAGACAGTTCCCAAGAGACCCAGTACTTC
TRBJ1-2,-,-,TRBV6-1,CASSEQRQGHSYTF,TGTGCCAGCAGTGAGCAGCGGCAGGGCCATAGCTACACCTTC
TRBJ2-3,-,-,TRBV12-3/TRBV12-4,CASSLERADTQYF,TGTGCCAGCAGTTTAGAGAGAGCAGATACGCAGTATTTT
TRBJ2-1,TRBD1,-,TRBV6-2/TRBV6-3,CACSYGTGQFF,TGCGCCTGCAGTTACGGGACAGGGCAGTTCTTC